Listed below are T cell receptor beta chains from one sample, sequenced in a study of OX40 agonist ivuxolimab in advanced cancers. TCRdb's table, derived via immunoSEQ multiplex PCR, lists solely in-frame clones and lacks some. Of about 43,000 clones listed, approximately 83% were seen once; the top ten hold more than 13%. Sequencing was performed on CD4+ or CD8+ T cells sorted from blood, taken in a trial of the OX40 agonist ivuxolimab. The receptor source for this set is an adult with an advanced solid tumor such as melanoma, head and neck, liver or kidney cancer. Each CDR3 is given with its conserved first and last residue. D genes are given only for firm matches. Not all rows give a size; the values are once, few, many and, for expanded clones, a class.

size: .; V: TRBV29-1; J: TRBJ1-2; D: .; DNA: TGCAGCGGGGACCTTACACCCTATGGCTACACCTTC; CDR3: CSGDLTPYGYTF
size: once; V: TRBV9; J: TRBJ2-1; D: .; DNA: TGTGCCAGCAGCGTAATCGCCTCGGAGCAGTTCTTC; CDR3: CASSVIASEQFF
size: .; V: TRBV6-5; J: TRBJ2-7; D: .; DNA: TGTGCCAGCAGTTACTTGGGTCTCTACGAGCAGTACTTC; CDR3: CASSYLGLYEQYF
size: .; V: TRBV5-6; J: TRBJ1-1; D: .; DNA: TGTGCCAGTACCTTTTCGGGAGGCACTGAAGCTTTCTTT; CDR3: CASTFSGGTEAFF
size: .; V: TRBV5-5; J: TRBJ2-2; D: .; DNA: TGTGCCAGCAGCTTTTTCAGGGTCGCGAACACCGGGGAGCTGTTTTTT; CDR3: CASSFFRVANTGELFF
size: .; V: TRBV2; J: TRBJ2-7; D: TRBD2; DNA: TGTGCCCTCGGGACTAGCGGATACGAGCAGTACTTC; CDR3: CALGTSGYEQYF
size: .; V: TRBV28; J: TRBJ2-2; D: .; DNA: TGTGCCAGCAGTCCCTCTTTTTTAACGGCCGGGGAGCTGTTTTTT; CDR3: CASSPSFLTAGELFF
size: .; V: TRBV27; J: TRBJ1-6; D: .; DNA: TGTGCCAGCAGTTTATCGGGCCTTAATTCACCCCTCCACTTT; CDR3: CASSLSGLNSPLHF
size: once; V: TRBV11-2; J: TRBJ1-1; D: .; DNA: TGTGCCAGCAGCTTACCGGGACATAACACTGAAGCTTTCTTT; CDR3: CASSLPGHNTEAFF
size: .; V: TRBV4-1; J: TRBJ1-1; D: .; DNA: TGCGCCAGCAGCCAAGAATGGGGCCTGAACACTGAAGCTTTCTTT; CDR3: CASSQEWGLNTEAFF
size: .; V: TRBV6-5; J: TRBJ2-2; D: .; DNA: TGTGCCATCCAGATCGTCAGGGGCACCGGGGAGCTGTTTTTT; CDR3: CAIQIVRGTGELFF
size: .; V: TRBV28; J: TRBJ1-1; D: .; DNA: TGTGCCAGCAGTTTAAGTCAGATGAACACTGAAGCTTTCTTT; CDR3: CASSLSQMNTEAFF
size: once; V: TRBV19; J: TRBJ2-7; D: .; DNA: TGTGCCAGTTCCCTGGACAGTAACTACGAGCAGTACTTC; CDR3: CASSLDSNYEQYF
size: .; V: TRBV11-2; J: TRBJ1-2; D: .; DNA: TGTGCCAGCAGCTTAGACCCCGACGATCTGGACTATGGCTACACCTTC; CDR3: CASSLDPDDLDYGYTF
size: .; V: TRBV7-9; J: TRBJ2-3; D: .; DNA: TGCGCCAGCAGCCAAGTCCCACAGGGAGATACGCAGTATTTT; CDR3: CASSQVPQGDTQYF
size: .; V: TRBV5-6; J: TRBJ1-2; D: .; DNA: TGTGCCAGCAGCGGAGACAACTATGGCTACACCTTC; CDR3: CASSGDNYGYTF
size: .; V: TRBV2; J: TRBJ2-3; D: .; DNA: TGTGCCAGCAGGTCACAGGAACTCACAGATACGCAGTATTTT; CDR3: CASRSQELTDTQYF
size: .; V: TRBV6-6; J: TRBJ1-1; D: .; DNA: TGTGCCAGCAGTTACGACGGCGACACTGAAGCTTTCTTT; CDR3: CASSYDGDTEAFF
size: medium-sized; V: TRBV19; J: TRBJ1-1; D: .; DNA: TGTGCCAGTAGTATATTCGGAAGCTTGGGCACTGAAGCTTTCTTT; CDR3: CASSIFGSLGTEAFF
size: .; V: TRBV14; J: TRBJ2-7; D: .; DNA: TGTGCCAGCAGCCAAGGCGCAGGGACCGAGCAGTACTTC; CDR3: CASSQGAGTEQYF
size: once; V: TRBV30; J: TRBJ1-3; D: .; DNA: TGTGCCTCCCTGCTACCGGGGGTCCCTGGAAACACCATATATTTT; CDR3: CASLLPGVPGNTIYF
size: .; V: TRBV6-5; J: TRBJ2-1; D: .; DNA: TGTGCCAGCAGCCTAAGGCATTTTTTAGGTGAGCAGTTCTTC; CDR3: CASSLRHFLGEQFF
size: once; V: TRBV23-1; J: TRBJ1-2; D: .; DNA: TGCGCCAGCAGTCAATCGTCAGGGGCCGCCTGCCCTTCGGAATATGGCTACACCTTC; CDR3: CASSQSSGAACPSEYGYTF
size: once; V: TRBV21-1; J: TRBJ2-3; D: .; DNA: TGTGCCAGCAGTTCAAGACTAGCGGGAGTTACGCAGTATTTT; CDR3: CASSSRLAGVTQYF
size: .; V: TRBV9; J: TRBJ2-5; D: .; DNA: TGTGCCAGCAGTCCTGGGCAGACCAACCAAGAGACCCAGTACTTC; CDR3: CASSPGQTNQETQYF
size: .; V: TRBV5-1; J: TRBJ2-7; D: TRBD1; DNA: TGCGCCAGCAGCCCCGGGACAGGGGGCGACGAGCAGTACTTC; CDR3: CASSPGTGGDEQYF
size: .; V: TRBV5-4; J: TRBJ1-4; D: TRBD1; DNA: TGTGCCAGCAGCCGGGACAGGGCGACCGAAAAACTGTTTTTT; CDR3: CASSRDRATEKLFF
size: .; V: TRBV4-2; J: TRBJ2-2; D: .; DNA: TGTGCCAGCAGCCAAACTACCGGGGAGCTGTTTTTT; CDR3: CASSQTTGELFF
size: few; V: TRBV19; J: TRBJ1-2; D: TRBD1; DNA: TGTGCCAGCGAACAGGGGGGCATTGGAGGCTACACCTTC; CDR3: CASEQGGIGGYTF
size: .; V: TRBV6-4; J: TRBJ1-3; D: .; DNA: TGTGCCAGCAGTGACTCGATGTGGCAGAATGGAAACACCATATATTTT; CDR3: CASSDSMWQNGNTIYF
size: .; V: TRBV7-9; J: TRBJ2-1; D: .; DNA: TGTGCCAGCAGTCATCTTCAGGGTAGCCCCTACAATGAGCAGTTCTTC; CDR3: CASSHLQGSPYNEQFF